Shown below are 6 T cell receptor beta chains from a single sample sequenced in a study of blood T cell repertoires in COVID-19. Data came from immunoSEQ multiplex PCR; TCRdb stores just in-frame clones and leaves some out. The sample has over 140,000 clones; roughly 80% are singletons. Sequencing was carried out using peripheral blood. The source of these receptors is a woman in her forties or fifties with active or convalescent COVID-19.

This chain joins TRBV20-1 and TRBJ2-5; weak D call: TRBD2 (5 bases). There are 15 residues in the CDR3. The V end lost 3 bases, the J end lost 0 bases, and 14 bases lay between the germline ends. Germline CDR1 and CDR2: DFQATT and SNEGSKA (reference sequence). The CDR3 nucleotides are TGCAGTGCTAGTATCGGAGGTCATTACCAAGAGACCCAGTACTTC. Amino acid sequence: CSASIGGHYQETQYF.

V is TRBV9 and J is TRBJ2-3; 12 positions agree with TRBD2. The junction had 10 bases not matched to a gene; V was cut back by 0 bases and J by 2 bases. The CDR3 spans 19 residues. Germline V gene sequence: CDR1 SGDLS, CDR2 YYNGEE. The CDR3 sequence: CASSVASGRAFFFTDTQYF. The CDR3 DNA follows: TGTGCCAGCAGCGTAGCTAGCGGGAGGGCCTTTTTCTTCACAGATACGCAGTATTTT.

Many counts were recorded for this clone. The chain joins TRBV7-2 to TRBJ1-2; 11 nucleotides align to TRBD1. The CDR3 runs to 14 residues. Germline lookup yields CDR1 SGHTA and CDR2 FQGNSA. V shed 0 bases, J shed 12 bases, and the junction held 6 bases outside the gene matches. Here the CDR3 reads CASSLAGQGESHTF. CDR3 DNA: TGTGCCAGCAGCTTAGCGGGACAGGGGGAAAGTCACACCTTC.

The chain links TRBV28 to TRBJ2-3; 12 positions agree with TRBD2. J gave up 3 bases and V 4 bases, and 17 bases lay outside the gene matches. The CDR3 totals 20 residues. In germline, CDR1 is MDHEN, CDR2 SYDVKM. The CDR3 region is CASSSPLGETSGSATDTQYF. The CDR3 bases are TGTGCCAGCAGTTCACCCCTCGGGGAGACTAGCGGGAGTGCGACAGATACGCAGTATTTT.

This chain joins TRBV25-1 and TRBJ1-6; 8 bases map to TRBD1. Unmatched junction bases numbered 6, after V lost 4 bases and J lost 4 bases. CDR3 length: 16 residues. Germline V gives CDR1 MGHDK, CDR2 SYGVNS. The CDR3 region has the DNA TGTGCCAGCAGTGCGTCACAGGGGGAGTATAATTCACCCCTCCACTTT. Its protein product is CASSASQGEYNSPLHF.

The rearrangement links TRBV30 to TRBJ1-1, with a tentative D call TRBD1 (5 bases). Germline assignment: CDR1 GTSNPN and CDR2 SVGIG (reference sequence). The CDR3 loop spans 11 amino acids. Trimming removed 1 base at V and 10 bases at J, with 10 bases between. The CDR3 DNA is TGTGCCTGGAGTGACAGGACGGTAGCTTTCTTT. Its translation: CAWSDRTVAFF. The variable domain in full, with the rest retrieved from reference TRBV30 and TRBJ1-1, is SQTIHQWPATLVQPVGSPLSLECTVEGTSNPNLYWYRQAAGRGLQLLFYSVGIGQISSEVPQNLSASRPQDRQFILSSKKLLLSDSGFYLCAWSDRTVAFFGQGTRLTVV.